The present T cell receptor beta chain was sequenced within a study of blood T cell repertoires in COVID-19 (dated by TCRdb to 2018 to 2021). About the full investigation: Samples from collaborators originated in the United States, Italy and Spain and spanned both the acute and convalescent phases of COVID-19. The sample metadata nearly always contained a de-identified subject ID, COVID-19 status, age in years and sex. The repertoires were released in a freely available public database meant as a resource for research on the immune response to SARS-CoV-2. HLA class I and class II types, where available, came from metadata supplied by the sample provider rather than from assay-based typing. The samples were drawn from the first 160 participants of the ongoing ImmuneRACE study and from more than 1,000 subjects provided by 6 global collaborators. Subjects who had been exposed to COVID-19, were actively infected with it, or had recovered from it provided the deeply sampled blood TCRbeta repertoires that made up the dataset. The material from the prospective study consisted of cDNA or gDNA derived from T cells, B-cell-depleted T cells, or PBMCs. The research as a whole found: The quantity of clinical and demographic metadata differed by source and by participant and was supplied without curation.

TCRbeta CDR3 regions were amplified from genomic DNA using the immunoSEQ Assay, a bias-controlled multiplex PCR. Concerning the study's data processing: The number of nucleated cells in each sample was estimated from the amplification of reference gene primers within the assay. To quantify the absolute abundance of each unique TCRbeta CDR3 rearrangement, sequence reads were collapsed and filtered. For each sample, productive Simpson clonality was calculated as the square root of Simpson's diversity index over productive rearrangements. TCRdb limited this immuneACCESS table to in-frame rearrangements with V and J called. A share of clones is missing; checked studies link under half to unresolved V genes, and the rest is unexplained. V and J calls and clone size are as listed in that table; D and trimming were resolved from the DNA. The sample yields 85,000 to 120,000 clones; 84% were counted once. The ten largest clones represent around 15% of the sample.

The germline V gene (reference sequence) yields LNHDA for CDR1 and SQIVND for CDR2. Ends trimmed: V by 7 bases, J by 6 bases; bases unmatched to a gene: 8. The CDR3 sequence holds 14 residues, the cysteine and phenylalanine included. Kept here is only the CDR3 DNA, which spans 42 bases and is read in frame from base 1. The collaborating institutions used their own protocols to collect whole blood in K2EDTA tubes. For TCRbeta analysis, collaborators shipped samples as frozen whole blood, isolated PBMCs, or DNA extracted from either of those sample types. Points on this clone: Which antigen it targets is not known. Per-nucleotide qualities are absent, and no much larger clonotype sits a single base away.

The TCR sequence derives from a woman aged 60 to 75 with acute or convalescent COVID-19. The chain employs TRBV19 and TRBJ1-5; the junction holds 8 bases that match TRBD1. Material for sequencing was peripheral blood. The nucleotide sequence reads as follows: TGTGCCAGTACCGAACCACAGGGGGTTCAGCCCCAGCATTTT. It encodes CASTEPQGVQPQHF.